Listed below are T cell receptor beta chains from one sample, sequenced in a study of blood T cell repertoires in COVID-19. The protocol was immunoSEQ multiplex PCR, while the TCRdb copy is restricted to in-frame clones and leaves out a portion. Of 200,000 to 300,000 clones detected, 70% to 90% appear once; the ten largest clones hold under 4.5%. Source material: peripheral blood. The receptors were gathered from a man aged 50-60 years with acute or convalescent COVID-19. The CDR3 runs from the conserved cysteine through the conserved F or W.

TRBV5-4,CASSLGLESTDTQYF
TRBV5-1,CASSLGGQRWSTDTQYF
TRBV7-9,CASSPLETQYF
TRBV6-5,CASSYRRGVINEQFF
TRBV18,CASSSGIGADTQYF
TRBV5-4,CASSPRRLSGTITDTQYF
TRBV28,CASTITSHSPLHF
TRBV6-2/TRBV6-3,CASSYSGSYGYTF
TRBV5-1,CASSLTERGYGYTF
TRBV30,CAWSVLGTNEQFF
TRBV11-1,CASSPGGKEGEQYF
TRBV30,CAWSFSGGGQETQYF
TRBV4-2,CASSQGVLADTQYF
TRBV19,CASSADSYYSGNTIYF
TRBV30,CAWVGVLAGNYEQYF
TRBV27,CASSLGSGSPYEQYF
TRBV6-5,CASRGETYEQYF
TRBV19,CASSITGKSRPLHF
TRBV7-9,CASSSSPNTGELFF
TRBV15,CATSRGHYEQYF
TRBV5-1,CASSLQGGWTEAFF
TRBV6-6,CASNPTIANEKLFF
TRBV6-6,CASSYATLNQPQHF
TRBV11-2,CASSLWSGSGNEQFF
TRBV2,CASSETGRGYTF
TRBV3-1/TRBV3-2,CASSLLGLAGAGETQYF
TRBV9,CASSFSGGHYNEQFF
TRBV19,CASQEGLEQYF
TRBV10-3,CAISEQGRTEAFF
TRBV7-9,CASSPENSNIQYF
TRBV5-1,CASSFSENTEAFF
TRBV6-2/TRBV6-3,CASSYRSGTLRGELFF
TRBV2,CASRDLLNTEAFF
TRBV2,CASSDLGQGHEKLFF
TRBV7-9,CASSPQTSGSRTGELFF
TRBV20-1,CSANNQDTQYF
TRBV27,CASTSRWGGSGEKLFF
TRBV19,CASSILISTGELFF
TRBV11-2,CASSLGGGRDYNEQFF
TRBV15,CATRGLEYNEQFF
TRBV25-1,CASSERLRSGSLYEQYF
TRBV7-3,CASSPREYVSYNEQFF
TRBV19,CASSIRVTSGGRSYEQYF
TRBV28,CASRRTGGAEAYGYTF
TRBV3-1/TRBV3-2,CASSRTDRDHGYTF
TRBV9,CASSALFSSGYNEQFF
TRBV6-6,CASRLAGGPGETQYF
TRBV25-1,CASSREGRYEKLFF
TRBV29-1,CSAPDRGVCRSNYEQYF
TRBV30,CAWAGLAQETQYF
TRBV28,CASTFGVNTEAFF
TRBV5-1,CASSWRFNEQFF
TRBV7-9,CASSRTGMNTEAFF